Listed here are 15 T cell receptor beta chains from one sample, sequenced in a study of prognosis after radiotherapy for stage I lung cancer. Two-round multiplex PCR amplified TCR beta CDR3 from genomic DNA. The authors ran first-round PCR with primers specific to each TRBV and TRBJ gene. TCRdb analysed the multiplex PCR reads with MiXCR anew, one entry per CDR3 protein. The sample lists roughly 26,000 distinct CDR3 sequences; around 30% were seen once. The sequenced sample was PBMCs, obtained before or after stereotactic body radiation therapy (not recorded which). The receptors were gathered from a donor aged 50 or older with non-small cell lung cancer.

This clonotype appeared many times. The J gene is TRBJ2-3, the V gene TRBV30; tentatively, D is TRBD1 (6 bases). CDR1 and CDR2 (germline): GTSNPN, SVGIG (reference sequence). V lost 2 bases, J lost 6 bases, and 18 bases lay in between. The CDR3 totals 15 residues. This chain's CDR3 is CAWSIKTGLRDTQYF. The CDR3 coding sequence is TGTGCCTGGAGTATCAAAACAGGGTTGCGGGATACGCAGTATTTT.

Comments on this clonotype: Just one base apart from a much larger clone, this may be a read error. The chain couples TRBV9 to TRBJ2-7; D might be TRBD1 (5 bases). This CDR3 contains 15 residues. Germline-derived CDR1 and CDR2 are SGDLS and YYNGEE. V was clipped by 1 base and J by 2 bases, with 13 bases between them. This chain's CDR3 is CASSVSSGSPYEQYF. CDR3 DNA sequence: TGTGCCAGCAGCGTATCGTCAGGGTCCCCCTACGAGCAGTACTTC.

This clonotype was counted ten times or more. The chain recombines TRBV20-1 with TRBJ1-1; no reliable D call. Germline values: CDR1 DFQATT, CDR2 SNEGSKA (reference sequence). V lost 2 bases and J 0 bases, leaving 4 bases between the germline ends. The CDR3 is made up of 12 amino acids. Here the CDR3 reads CSARKMNTEAFF. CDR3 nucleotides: TGCAGTGCTAGAAAGATGAACACTGAAGCTTTCTTT.

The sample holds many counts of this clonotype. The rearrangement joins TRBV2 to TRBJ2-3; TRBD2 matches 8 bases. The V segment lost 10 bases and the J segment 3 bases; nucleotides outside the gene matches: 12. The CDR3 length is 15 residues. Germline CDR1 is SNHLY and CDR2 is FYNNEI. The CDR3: CAITKTSESTDTQYF. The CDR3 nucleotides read TGTGCCATCACTAAGACTAGCGAGTCGACAGATACGCAGTATTTT.

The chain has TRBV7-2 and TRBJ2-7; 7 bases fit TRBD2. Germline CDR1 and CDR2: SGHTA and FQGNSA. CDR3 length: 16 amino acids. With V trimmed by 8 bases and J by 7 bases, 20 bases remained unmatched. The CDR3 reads CASGGGTGAGWAEQYF. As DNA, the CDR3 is TGTGCCAGCGGGGGGGGTACAGGAGCAGGCTGGGCAGAGCAGTACTTC.

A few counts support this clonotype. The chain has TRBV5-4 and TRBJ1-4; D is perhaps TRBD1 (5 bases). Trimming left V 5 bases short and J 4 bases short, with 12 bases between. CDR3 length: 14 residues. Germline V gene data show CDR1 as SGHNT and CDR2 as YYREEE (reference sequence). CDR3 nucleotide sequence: TGTGCCAGCAGTCCCGGGACGGGTAATGAAAAACTGTTTTTT. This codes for CASSPGTGNEKLFF.

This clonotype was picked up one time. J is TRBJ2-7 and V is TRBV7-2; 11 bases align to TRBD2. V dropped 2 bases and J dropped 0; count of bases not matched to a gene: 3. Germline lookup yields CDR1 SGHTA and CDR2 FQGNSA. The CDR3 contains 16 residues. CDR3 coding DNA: TGTGCCAGCAGCTTAAGACTAGCGGGGAACTCCTACGAGCAGTACTTC. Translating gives CASSLRLAGNSYEQYF. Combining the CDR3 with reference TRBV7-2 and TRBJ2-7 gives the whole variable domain GAGVSQSPSNKVTEKGKDVELRCDPISGHTALYWYRQSLGQGLEFLIYFQGNSAPDKSGLPSDRFSAERTGGSVSTLTIQRTQQEDSAVYLCASSLRLAGNSYEQYFGPGTRLTVT.

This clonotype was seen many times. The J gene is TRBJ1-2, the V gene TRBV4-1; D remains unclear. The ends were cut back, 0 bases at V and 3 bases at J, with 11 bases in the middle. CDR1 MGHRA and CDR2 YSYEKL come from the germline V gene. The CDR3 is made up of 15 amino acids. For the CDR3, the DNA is TGCGCCAGCAGCCAAGAGTTATCACAGCACTATGGCTACACCTTC. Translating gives CASSQELSQHYGYTF.

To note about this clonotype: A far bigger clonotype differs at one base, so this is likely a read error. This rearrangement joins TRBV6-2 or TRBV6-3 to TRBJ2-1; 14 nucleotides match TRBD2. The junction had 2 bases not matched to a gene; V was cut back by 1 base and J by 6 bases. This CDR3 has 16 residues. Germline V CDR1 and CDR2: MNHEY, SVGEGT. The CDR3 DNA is TGTGCCAGCAGTTACTGGACTAGCGGGAGGACCAATGAGCAGTTCTTC. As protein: CASSYWTSGRTNEQFF.

This chain's CDR3 is CASSNTQPGELFF. CDR3 nucleotide sequence: TGTGCCAGCAGTAACACACAACCCGGGGAGCTGTTTTTT. The chain carries TRBV6-1 and TRBJ2-2; unclear D gene. Germline CDR1 and CDR2: MNHNS and SASEGT. The CDR3 contains 13 residues. Trimming removed 5 bases at V and 6 bases at J, with 10 bases between.

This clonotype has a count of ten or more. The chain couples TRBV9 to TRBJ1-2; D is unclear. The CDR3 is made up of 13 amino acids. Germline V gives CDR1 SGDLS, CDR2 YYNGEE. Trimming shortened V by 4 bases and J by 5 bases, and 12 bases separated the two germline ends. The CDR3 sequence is CASSPRADYGYTF. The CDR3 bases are TGTGCCAGCAGCCCACGGGCGGATTATGGCTACACCTTC.

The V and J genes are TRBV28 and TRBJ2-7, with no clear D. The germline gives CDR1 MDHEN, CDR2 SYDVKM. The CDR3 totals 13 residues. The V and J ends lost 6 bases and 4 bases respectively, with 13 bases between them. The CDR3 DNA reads TGTGCCAGCAGATCCGGGCAAATTTACGAGCAGTACTTC. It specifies CASRSGQIYEQYF.

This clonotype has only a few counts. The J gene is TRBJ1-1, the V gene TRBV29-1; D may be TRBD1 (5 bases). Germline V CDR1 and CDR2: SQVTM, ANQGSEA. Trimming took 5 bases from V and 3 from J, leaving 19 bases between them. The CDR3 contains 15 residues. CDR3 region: CSVWAGWGVDTEAFF. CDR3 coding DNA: TGCAGCGTTTGGGCCGGTTGGGGGGTAGACACTGAAGCTTTCTTT.

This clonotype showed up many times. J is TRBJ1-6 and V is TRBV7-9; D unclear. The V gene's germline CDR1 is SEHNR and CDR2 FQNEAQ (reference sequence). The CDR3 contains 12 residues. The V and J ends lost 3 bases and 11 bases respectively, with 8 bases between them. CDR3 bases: TGTGCCAGCAGCTTTGAGAGAACACCCCTCCACTTT. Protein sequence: CASSFERTPLHF.

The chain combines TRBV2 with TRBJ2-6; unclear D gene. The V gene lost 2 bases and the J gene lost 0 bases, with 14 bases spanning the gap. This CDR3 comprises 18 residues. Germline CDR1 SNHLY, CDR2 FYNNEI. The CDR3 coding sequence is TGTGCCAGCAGTGAAAGTGGCCAGACCCCCTCTGGGGCCAACGTCCTGACTTTC. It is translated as CASSESGQTPSGANVLTF.